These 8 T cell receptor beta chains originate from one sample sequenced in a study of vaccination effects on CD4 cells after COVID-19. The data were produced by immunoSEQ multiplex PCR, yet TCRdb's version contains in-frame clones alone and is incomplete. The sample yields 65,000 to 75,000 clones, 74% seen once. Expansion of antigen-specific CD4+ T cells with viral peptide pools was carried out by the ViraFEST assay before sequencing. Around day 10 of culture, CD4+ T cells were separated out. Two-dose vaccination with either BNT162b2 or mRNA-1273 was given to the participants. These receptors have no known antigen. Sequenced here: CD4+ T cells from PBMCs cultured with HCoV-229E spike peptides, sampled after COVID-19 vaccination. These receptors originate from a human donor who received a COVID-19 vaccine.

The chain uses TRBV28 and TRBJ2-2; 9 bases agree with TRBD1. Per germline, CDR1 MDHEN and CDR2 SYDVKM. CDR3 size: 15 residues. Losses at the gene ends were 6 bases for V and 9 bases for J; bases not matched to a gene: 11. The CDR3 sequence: CASRIRDREGRELFF. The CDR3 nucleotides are TGTGCCAGCAGGATCCGGGACAGGGAAGGTCGGGAGCTGTTTTTT.

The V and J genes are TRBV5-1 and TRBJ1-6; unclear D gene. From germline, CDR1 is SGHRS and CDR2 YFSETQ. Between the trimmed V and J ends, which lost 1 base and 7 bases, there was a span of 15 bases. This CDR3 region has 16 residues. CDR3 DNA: TGCGCCAGCAGCTTGAATCCCCAACCGAACAATTCACCCCTCCACTTT. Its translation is CASSLNPQPNNSPLHF. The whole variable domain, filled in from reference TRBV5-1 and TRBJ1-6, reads KAGVTQTPRYLIKTRGQQVTLSCSPISGHRSVSWYQQTPGQGLQFLFEYFSETQRNKGNFPGRFSGRQFSNSRSEMNVSTLELGDSALYLCASSLNPQPNNSPLHFGNGTRLTVT.

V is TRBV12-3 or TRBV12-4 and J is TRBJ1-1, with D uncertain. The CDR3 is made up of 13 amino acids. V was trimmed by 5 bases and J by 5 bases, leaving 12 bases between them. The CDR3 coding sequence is TGTGCCAGCAGTACGACCCGGGGTACTGAAGCTTTCTTT. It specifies CASSTTRGTEAFF.

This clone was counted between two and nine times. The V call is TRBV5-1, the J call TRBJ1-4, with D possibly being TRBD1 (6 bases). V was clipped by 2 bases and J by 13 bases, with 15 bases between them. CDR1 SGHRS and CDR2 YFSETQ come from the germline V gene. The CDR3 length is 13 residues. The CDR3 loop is CASSFTGSGGLFF. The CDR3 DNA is TGCGCCAGCAGCTTTACAGGGTCGGGGGGACTGTTTTTT.

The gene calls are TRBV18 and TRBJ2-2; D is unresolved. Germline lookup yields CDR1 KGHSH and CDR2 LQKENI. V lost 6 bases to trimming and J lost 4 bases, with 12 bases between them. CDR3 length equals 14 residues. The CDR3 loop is CASSLSALTGELFF. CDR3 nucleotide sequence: TGTGCCAGCTCCCTTTCGGCACTCACCGGGGAGCTGTTTTTT.

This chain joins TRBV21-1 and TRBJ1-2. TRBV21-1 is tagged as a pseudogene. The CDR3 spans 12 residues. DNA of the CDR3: TGTGCCAGCAGCAGAGGGTCGGGAGGCTACACCTTC. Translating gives CASSRGSGGYTF.

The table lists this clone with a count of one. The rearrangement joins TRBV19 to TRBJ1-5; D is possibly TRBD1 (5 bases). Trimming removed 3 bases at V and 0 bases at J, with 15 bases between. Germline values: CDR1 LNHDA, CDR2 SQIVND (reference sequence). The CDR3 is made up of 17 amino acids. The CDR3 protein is CASSISVTVYSNQPQHF. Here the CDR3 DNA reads TGTGCCAGTAGTATCTCTGTGACAGTTTATAGCAATCAGCCCCAGCATTTT.

The DNA for the CDR3 is TGCGCCAGCAGCCAAGGTCCAGCTAAAATCAGCACAGATACGCAGTATTTT. It specifies CASSQGPAKISTDTQYF. This chain links TRBV4-1 with TRBJ2-3; the D is unclear. Germline V gene data show CDR1 as MGHRA and CDR2 as YSYEKL. The V gene lost 1 base and the J gene lost 0 bases, with 14 bases spanning the gap. The CDR3 is made up of 17 amino acids.